This is a list of T cell receptor beta chains from one sample in a study of long-term antiretroviral therapy in people with HIV. TCRdb's copy holds only in-frame clones and misses some; the assay was immunoSEQ multiplex PCR. The sample consists of roughly 35,000 clones, over 85% of them appearing once. The sequencing here drew on unsorted PBMCs, taken 5 to 5.5 years after starting antiretroviral therapy. These receptors came from a woman between 45 and 65 years old with HIV. Both conserved end residues are part of each CDR3. The D gene is left open where the match is weak. The size field is filled for only some rows; it gives once, few, many or a size class.

v_call	d_call	clone_size	j_call	cdr3_aa	cdr3_nt
TRBV12-5	NA	once	TRBJ2-3	CASGLDSTDTQYF	TGTGCTAGTGGTTTAGATAGCACAGATACGCAGTATTTT
TRBV6-1	TRBD2	NA	TRBJ2-5	CASSGLAGETQYF	TGTGCCAGCAGCGGACTAGCGGGTGAGACCCAGTACTTC
TRBV7-9	TRBD1	NA	TRBJ2-3	CASYRGRTDTQYF	TGTGCTAGCTACAGGGGACGGACAGATACGCAGTATTTT
TRBV5-1	NA	once	TRBJ1-2	CASSMGGQSNYGYTF	TGCGCCAGCAGCATGGGTGGACAGTCTAACTATGGCTACACCTTC
TRBV7-9	TRBD1	NA	TRBJ2-5	CASSRDRAETQYF	TGTGCCAGCAGCAGGGACAGGGCTGAGACCCAGTACTTC
TRBV29-1	NA	NA	TRBJ1-4	CSVEDRAGPTNEKLFF	TGCAGCGTTGAAGATCGAGCAGGCCCAACTAATGAAAAACTGTTTTTT
TRBV5-1	NA	NA	TRBJ2-7	CASSPTAPQGEQYF	TGCGCCAGCAGCCCGACTGCGCCACAGGGCGAGCAGTACTTC
TRBV5-1	TRBD1	NA	TRBJ2-5	CASSLGQGTEAQYF	TGCGCCAGCAGCTTGGGACAGGGCACCGAGGCCCAGTACTTC
TRBV6-5	NA	NA	TRBJ2-4	CASSYGSKNIQYF	TGTGCCAGCAGTTACGGGTCCAAAAACATTCAGTACTTC
TRBV18	NA	NA	TRBJ1-4	CASSRTGSNEKLFF	TGTGCCAGCTCGCGCACAGGGTCTAATGAAAAACTGTTTTTT
TRBV2	NA	NA	TRBJ1-1	CASSGDRNTEAFF	TGTGCCAGCAGTGGTGACAGGAACACTGAAGCTTTCTTT
TRBV2	TRBD1	NA	TRBJ1-4	CASSGTGMTTNEKLFF	TGTGCCAGCAGTGGGACAGGGATGACAACTAATGAAAAACTGTTTTTT
TRBV19	NA	NA	TRBJ1-2	CASSPWDGRNYGYTF	TGTGCCAGTAGTCCGTGGGACGGACGGAACTATGGCTACACCTTC
TRBV19	TRBD1	NA	TRBJ1-2	CASSIDHSGQGNYGYTF	TGTGCCAGTAGTATAGATCATTCGGGACAGGGGAACTATGGCTACACCTTC
TRBV11-1	NA	NA	TRBJ2-7	CASSLGLGGQGEQYF	TGTGCCAGCAGCTTAGGCCTTGGAGGGCAGGGCGAGCAGTACTTC
TRBV7-3	NA	NA	TRBJ2-3	CASSIYGGPGDTQYF	TGTGCCAGCAGCATTTACGGGGGGCCGGGAGATACGCAGTATTTT
TRBV14	NA	NA	TRBJ1-4	CASSQEFYGGRSEKLFF	TGTGCCAGCAGCCAAGAATTTTATGGAGGGAGGAGTGAAAAACTGTTTTTT
TRBV7-2	TRBD1	NA	TRBJ2-5	CASSLAYNRGQETQYF	TGTGCCAGCAGCTTAGCTTATAACAGGGGCCAAGAGACCCAGTACTTC
TRBV7-9	NA	once	TRBJ2-5	CASSPRDVQETQYF	TGTGCCAGCAGCCCGCGGGACGTCCAAGAGACCCAGTACTTC
TRBV7-2	NA	NA	TRBJ2-7	CASSRPPFPHEQYF	TGTGCCAGCAGCCGACCCCCATTTCCGCACGAGCAGTACTTC
TRBV6-6	NA	once	TRBJ1-1	CASSYPGQREAFF	TGTGCCAGCAGTTACCCAGGACAGCGTGAAGCTTTCTTT
TRBV10-3	NA	NA	TRBJ1-2	CAISHRPANYGYTF	TGTGCCATCAGCCACAGGCCGGCTAACTATGGCTACACCTTC
TRBV2	TRBD1	NA	TRBJ2-5	CASSDYRGPVETQYF	TGTGCCAGCAGTGATTACAGGGGGCCCGTCGAGACCCAGTACTTC
TRBV4-3	NA	NA	TRBJ1-2	CASSPTWGANYGYTF	TGCGCCAGCAGCCCCACTTGGGGGGCTAACTATGGCTACACCTTC
TRBV2	TRBD1	once	TRBJ1-1	CASTEQGGNTEAFF	TGTGCCAGCACCGAGCAGGGGGGGAACACTGAAGCTTTCTTT
TRBV29-1	TRBD2	NA	TRBJ2-1	CSVATSGVNEQFF	TGCAGCGTTGCCACTAGCGGGGTAAATGAGCAGTTCTTC
TRBV5-1	TRBD1	once	TRBJ2-5	CASSNRGTGETQYF	TGCGCCAGCAGCAACAGGGGTACCGGGGAGACCCAGTACTTC
TRBV6-5	TRBD1	NA	TRBJ2-2	CASSYTRTGRAGELFF	TGTGCCAGCAGTTACACGAGGACAGGGCGCGCCGGGGAGCTGTTTTTT
TRBV6-5	NA	NA	TRBJ1-1	CASSYPGQREAFF	TGTGCCAGCAGTTACCCAGGACAGCGTGAAGCTTTCTTT
TRBV19	TRBD2	once	TRBJ2-3	CASSIGVAGGSLAGTDTQYF	TGTGCCAGTAGTATAGGCGTAGCGGGGGGATCGTTAGCGGGCACAGATACGCAGTATTTT
TRBV7-3	TRBD2	NA	TRBJ2-1	CASSLRTSGYNEQFF	TGTGCCAGCAGCCTCAGGACTAGCGGCTACAATGAGCAGTTCTTC
TRBV2	NA	NA	TRBJ1-2	CASSEGPIGGYTF	TGTGCCAGCAGTGAGGGGCCGATAGGTGGCTACACCTTC
TRBV5-1	NA	NA	TRBJ2-2	CASSSPSGNTGELFF	TGCGCCAGCAGCTCCCCCAGCGGGAACACCGGGGAGCTGTTTTTT
TRBV7-9	NA	NA	TRBJ1-6	CASRQTGGSPLHF	TGTGCCAGCAGGCAAACGGGGGGTTCACCCCTCCACTTT
TRBV19	NA	NA	TRBJ1-2	CASSIDLQGSGYTF	TGTGCCAGTAGTATAGATCTCCAGGGAAGCGGCTACACCTTC
TRBV7-6	NA	NA	TRBJ1-3	CASSLRVDGNTIYF	TGTGCCAGCAGCTTACGGGTAGACGGAAACACCATATATTTT
TRBV7-2	TRBD1	NA	TRBJ1-1	CASSRGTGAHEAFF	TGTGCCAGCAGCCGAGGGACAGGTGCCCATGAAGCTTTCTTT
TRBV11-2	NA	NA	TRBJ1-6	CASSLDISPLHF	TGTGCCAGCAGCTTAGATATCTCACCCCTCCACTTT
TRBV9	TRBD2	NA	TRBJ2-3	CASSVVPGGEDTQYF	TGTGCCAGCAGCGTAGTGCCGGGGGGGGAAGATACGCAGTATTTT
TRBV9	TRBD1	NA	TRBJ1-2	CASSGEGTGVNYGYTF	TGTGCCAGCAGCGGGGAGGGGACAGGGGTGAACTATGGCTACACCTTC
TRBV10-2	TRBD1	NA	TRBJ1-2	CASSGPLDRENYGYTF	TGCGCCAGCAGCGGACCCTTAGACAGGGAGAACTATGGCTACACCTTC
TRBV27	TRBD2	NA	TRBJ2-5	CASSTRNTSGLKETQYF	TGTGCCAGCAGCACCCGGAACACTAGCGGCCTAAAAGAGACCCAGTACTTC
TRBV6-5	TRBD2	NA	TRBJ2-7	CASRGRGDYEQYF	TGTGCCAGCAGGGGGAGGGGAGACTACGAGCAGTACTTC
TRBV10-3	TRBD1	NA	TRBJ2-2	CAIRTGTGVTGELFF	TGTGCCATCAGGACCGGGACAGGGGTCACCGGGGAGCTGTTTTTT
TRBV6-6	NA	NA	TRBJ1-3	CASSSAEVTGNTIYF	TGTGCCAGCAGTTCGGCGGAGGTCACTGGAAACACCATATATTTT
TRBV6-1	NA	once	TRBJ1-2	CASQPAYKGDYGYTF	TGTGCCAGTCAACCAGCGTATAAGGGGGACTATGGCTACACCTTC
TRBV5-6	NA	NA	TRBJ1-1	CASSLGGLKFAEAFF	TGTGCCAGCAGCTTGGGAGGGTTGAAGTTTGCTGAAGCTTTCTTT
TRBV9	NA	once	TRBJ1-1	CASSTQTGNTEAFF	TGTGCCAGCAGCACCCAGACAGGAAACACTGAAGCTTTCTTT
TRBV7-9	TRBD1	NA	TRBJ1-2	CASSSLTGVYGYTF	TGTGCCAGCAGCTCACTCACAGGGGTTTACGGCTACACCTTC
TRBV13	NA	NA	TRBJ2-7	CASSPTGGSYEQYF	TGTGCCAGCAGCCCGACCGGGGGCTCCTACGAGCAGTACTTC
TRBV7-9	NA	NA	TRBJ1-4	CASSRGGANEKLFF	TGTGCCAGCAGCAGGGGGGGGGCTAATGAAAAACTGTTTTTT
TRBV5-1	TRBD1	NA	TRBJ1-1	CASSGGQVNTEAFF	TGCGCCAGCAGCGGGGGACAGGTGAACACTGAAGCTTTCTTT